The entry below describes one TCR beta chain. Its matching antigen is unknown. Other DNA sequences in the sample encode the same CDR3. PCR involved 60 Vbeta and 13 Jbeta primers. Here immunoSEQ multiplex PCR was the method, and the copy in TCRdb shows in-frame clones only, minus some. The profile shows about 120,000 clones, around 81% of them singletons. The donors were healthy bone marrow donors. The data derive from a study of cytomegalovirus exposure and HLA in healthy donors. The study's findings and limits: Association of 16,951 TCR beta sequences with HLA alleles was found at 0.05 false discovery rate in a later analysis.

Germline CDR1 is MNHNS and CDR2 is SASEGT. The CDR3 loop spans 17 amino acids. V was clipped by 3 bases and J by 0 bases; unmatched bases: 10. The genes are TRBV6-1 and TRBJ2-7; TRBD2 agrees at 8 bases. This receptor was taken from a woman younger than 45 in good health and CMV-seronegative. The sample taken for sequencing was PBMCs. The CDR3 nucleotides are TGTGCCAGCAGTGACGGCCCTCTCGGGACTAGCTCCTACGAGCAGTACTTC. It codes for CASSDGPLGTSSYEQYF.